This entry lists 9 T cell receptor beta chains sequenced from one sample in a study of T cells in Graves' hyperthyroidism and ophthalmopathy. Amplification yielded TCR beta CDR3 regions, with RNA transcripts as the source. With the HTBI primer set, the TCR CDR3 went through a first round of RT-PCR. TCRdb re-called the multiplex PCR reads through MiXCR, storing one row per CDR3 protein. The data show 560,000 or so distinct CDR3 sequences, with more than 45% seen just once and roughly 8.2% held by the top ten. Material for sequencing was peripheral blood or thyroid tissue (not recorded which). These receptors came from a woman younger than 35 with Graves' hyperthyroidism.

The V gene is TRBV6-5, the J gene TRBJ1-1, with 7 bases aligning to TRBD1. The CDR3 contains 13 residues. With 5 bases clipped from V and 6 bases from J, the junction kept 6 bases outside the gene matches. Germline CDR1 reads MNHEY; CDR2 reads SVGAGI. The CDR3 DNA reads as TGTGCCAGCAGTCAACAGGGACAGTCTGAAGCTTTCTTT. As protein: CASSQQGQSEAFF.

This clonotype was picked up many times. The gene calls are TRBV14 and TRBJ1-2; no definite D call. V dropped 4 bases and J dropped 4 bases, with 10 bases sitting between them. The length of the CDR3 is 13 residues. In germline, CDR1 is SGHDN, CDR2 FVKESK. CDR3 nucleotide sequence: TGTGCCAGCAGCCGATTCGTTAGCTATGGCTACACCTTC. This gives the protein CASSRFVSYGYTF.

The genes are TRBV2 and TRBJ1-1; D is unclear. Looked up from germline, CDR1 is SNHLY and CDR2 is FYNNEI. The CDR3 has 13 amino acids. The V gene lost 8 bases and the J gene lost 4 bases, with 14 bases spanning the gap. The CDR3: CASGRGWSTEAFF. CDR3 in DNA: TGTGCCAGCGGCCGTGGGTGGTCCACTGAAGCTTTCTTT.

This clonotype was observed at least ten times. DNA of the CDR3: TGTGCCACCAGCGCGGGAGAGACCCAGTACTTC. Translation gives CATSAGETQYF. This chain joins TRBV24-1 and TRBJ2-5; D is possibly TRBD2 (5 bases). The germline CDR1 and CDR2 sequences are KGHDR and SFDVKD. V lost 7 bases to trimming and J lost 4 bases, with 6 bases between them. This CDR3 has 11 amino acids.

The CDR3 nucleotides are TGTGCCAGCAGCCGCGGGGGGGAGGTCGATCAGCCCCAGCATTTT. Its translation is CASSRGGEVDQPQHF. The V and J genes are TRBV5-4 and TRBJ1-5; a possible D gene is TRBD1 (5 bases). Per the germline V gene, CDR1 is SGHNT and CDR2 is YYREEE (reference sequence). Trimming left V 4 bases short and J 5 bases short, with 16 bases between. The CDR3 runs to 15 residues.

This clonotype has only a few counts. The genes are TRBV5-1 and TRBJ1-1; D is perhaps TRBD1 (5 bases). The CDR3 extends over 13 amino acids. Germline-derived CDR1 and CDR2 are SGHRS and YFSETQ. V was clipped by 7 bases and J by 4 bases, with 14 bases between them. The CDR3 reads CASVLVGGTEAFF. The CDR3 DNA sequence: TGCGCCAGCGTACTCGTTGGGGGCACTGAAGCTTTCTTT. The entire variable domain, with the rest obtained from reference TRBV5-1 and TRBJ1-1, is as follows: KAGVTQTPRYLIKTRGQQVTLSCSPISGHRSVSWYQQTPGQGLQFLFEYFSETQRNKGNFPGRFSGRQFSNSRSEMNVSTLELGDSALYLCASVLVGGTEAFFGQGTRLTVV.

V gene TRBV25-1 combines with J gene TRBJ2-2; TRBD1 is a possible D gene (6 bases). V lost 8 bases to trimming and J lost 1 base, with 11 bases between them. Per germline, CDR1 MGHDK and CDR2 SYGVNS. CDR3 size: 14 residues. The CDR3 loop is CASRDTQNTGELFF. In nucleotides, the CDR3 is TGTGCCAGCCGGGACACCCAGAACACCGGGGAGCTGTTTTTT.

The CDR3 sequence is CASTQQGAGTEAFF. As DNA, the CDR3 is TGTGCCAGCACCCAACAGGGGGCAGGCACTGAAGCTTTCTTT. V and J are TRBV7-2 and TRBJ1-1, with 9 bases fitting TRBD1. After removal of 7 bases from V and 4 bases from J, the junction contained 7 bases not matched to a gene. Germline lookup yields CDR1 SGHTA and CDR2 FQGNSA. CDR3 length: 14 amino acids.

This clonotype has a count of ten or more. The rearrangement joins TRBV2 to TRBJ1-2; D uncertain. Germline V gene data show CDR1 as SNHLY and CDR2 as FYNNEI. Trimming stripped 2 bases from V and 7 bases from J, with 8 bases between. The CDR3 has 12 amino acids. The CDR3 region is CASSERPVGYTF. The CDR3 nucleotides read TGTGCCAGCAGTGAAAGGCCCGTTGGCTACACCTTC.